Listed here are 24 T cell receptor beta chains from one sample, sequenced in a study of cytomegalovirus exposure and HLA in healthy donors (dated by TCRdb to about 2017). Library generation was performed with the immunoSEQ multiplex PCR assay. For the multiplex PCR, a mixture combining 60 forward primers for TCR Vbeta segments and 13 reverse primers for TCR Jbeta segments was used. TCRdb took over this immuneACCESS table, retaining in-frame rearrangements with V and J assigned. Such tables are incomplete; in checked studies, under half of the missing clones stem from an unresolved V gene, and the remainder is unexplained. In all, the sample holds 65,000 or so clones, and 70% to 80% of those were seen once. The top ten constitute approximately 3.5% of the sample. The sequenced sample consisted of PBMCs. Receptor source: a woman aged 40 to 55 in good health and CMV-seropositive.

This chain joins TRBV29-1 and TRBJ2-5; 8 bases map to TRBD2. This CDR3 region has 13 residues. CDR1 SQVTM and CDR2 ANQGSEA come from the germline V gene. J gave up 5 bases and V 8 bases, and 10 bases lay outside the gene matches. The CDR3 DNA follows: TGCAGCAGTCTACGGGGGGGCAGGGAGACCCAGTACTTC. This sequence encodes CSSLRGGRETQYF.

This chain uses TRBV7-2 with TRBJ1-6; D unclear. The germline V gene has CDR1 SGHTA and CDR2 FQGNSA. CDR3 length equals 15 residues. V shed 3 bases and J shed 5 bases, with 11 bases lying between them. CDR3 region: CASSLVAWDNSPLHF. CDR3 nucleotide sequence: TGTGCCAGCAGCTTGGTAGCATGGGATAATTCACCCCTCCACTTT. Based on the CDR3 plus reference TRBV7-2 and TRBJ1-6, the full variable domain is GAGVSQSPSNKVTEKGKDVELRCDPISGHTALYWYRQSLGQGLEFLIYFQGNSAPDKSGLPSDRFSAERTGGSVSTLTIQRTQQEDSAVYLCASSLVAWDNSPLHFGNGTRLTVT.

This clone showed up just a few times. The rearrangement uses TRBV10-2 and TRBJ2-7, with a possible D match to TRBD2 (6 bases). Germline CDR1 reads WSHSY; CDR2 reads SAAADI. V gave up 0 bases and J gave up 5 bases, with 14 bases separating them. The CDR3 is 15 residues long. The CDR3 sequence is CASSESRLASDEQYF. The CDR3 DNA follows: TGCGCCAGCAGTGAGTCGCGGCTAGCTAGCGACGAGCAGTACTTC.

CDR3 in amino acids: CASSGARGNQPQHF. In DNA, the CDR3 is TGTGCCAGCTCGGGAGCGAGGGGGAATCAGCCCCAGCATTTT. V is TRBV18 and J is TRBJ1-5; D is possibly TRBD1 (6 bases). CDR1 KGHSH and CDR2 LQKENI come from the germline V gene. Trimming shortened V by 6 bases and J by 4 bases, and 13 bases separated the two germline ends. The CDR3 runs to 14 residues.

The chain is built from TRBV6-4 and TRBJ2-4, with D tentatively TRBD1 (6 bases). Germline V gene sequence: CDR1 MRHNA, CDR2 SNTAGT. V lost 10 bases, J lost 0 bases, and 22 bases lay in between. This CDR3 has 17 amino acids. The CDR3, as DNA: TGTGCCACCCCGGACAGTCCTCACGACTTAGCCAAAAACATTCAGTACTTC. Translated: CATPDSPHDLAKNIQYF.

The chain links TRBV10-1 to TRBJ2-2, with a tentative D call TRBD1 (6 bases). CDR3 length: 16 amino acids. Per the germline V gene, CDR1 is WNHNN and CDR2 is SYGVQD (reference sequence). Trimming pared 4 bases from V and 2 bases from J, leaving 14 bases between. CDR3 bases: TGCGCCAGCAGTGGGTCCGGGACACCTAACACCGGGGAGCTGTTTTTT. This codes for CASSGSGTPNTGELFF.

This chain uses TRBV27 with TRBJ1-5, with D unclear. The germline gives CDR1 MNHEY, CDR2 SMNVEV (reference sequence). V dropped 3 bases and J dropped 2 bases, with 8 bases sitting between them. CDR3 length equals 14 residues. The CDR3 DNA follows: TGTGCCAGCAGTTTTCGACTGGGCAATCAGCCCCAGCATTTT. This codes for CASSFRLGNQPQHF.

This clone occurred a few times. This chain's CDR3 is CASSSRGGGLGTDTQYF. CDR3 bases: TGTGCCAGCAGCTCCCGGGGCGGGGGGCTGGGCACAGATACGCAGTATTTT. The rearrangement uses TRBV11-3 and TRBJ2-3; 8 nucleotides align to TRBD2. The length of the CDR3 is 17 residues. The germline CDR1 and CDR2 sequences are SGHNT and YENEEA. Germline trimming cut 4 bases from V and 1 base from J; bases unmatched to any gene: 10.

V usage is TRBV5-4 and J usage is TRBJ1-2; TRBD1 matches at 12 bases. The junction had 8 bases not matched to a gene; V was cut back by 0 bases and J by 8 bases. The CDR3 extends over 16 amino acids. In germline, CDR1 is SGHNT, CDR2 YYREEE (reference sequence). The CDR3 sequence is CASSLAGGQGAKGYTF. CDR3 bases: TGTGCCAGCAGCTTGGCAGGGGGACAGGGGGCGAAGGGCTACACCTTC.

J is TRBJ1-1 and V is TRBV9; D not resolved. V was trimmed by 1 base and J by 1 base, leaving 5 bases between them. Germline-derived CDR1 and CDR2 are SGDLS and YYNGEE. There are 13 residues in the CDR3. For the CDR3, the DNA is TGTGCCAGCAGCGTACAGTCGAACACTGAAGCTTTCTTT. Translated, it gives CASSVQSNTEAFF.

For this clone: Within the sample, other DNA sequences also encode this same CDR3. In DNA, the CDR3 is TGCGCCAGCAGCTTGGACAGGACAAACACTGAAGCTTTCTTT. Translated, it gives CASSLDRTNTEAFF. The rearrangement uses TRBV5-1 and TRBJ1-1, with D possibly being TRBD1 (5 bases). The CDR3 contains 14 residues. Germline V CDR1 and CDR2: SGHRS, YFSETQ. Between the trimmed V and J ends, which lost 0 bases and 2 bases, there was a span of 8 bases.

The J gene is TRBJ1-6, the V gene TRBV7-2; 8 bases map to TRBD1. With 5 bases clipped from V and 9 bases from J, the junction kept 18 bases outside the gene matches. The CDR3 contains 18 residues. Germline CDR1 reads SGHTA; CDR2 reads FQGNSA. Here the CDR3 reads CASSRLQHRGGTGSPLHF. In nucleotides, the CDR3 is TGTGCCAGCAGCCGATTACAACACAGGGGGGGGACTGGTTCACCCCTCCACTTT.

This rearrangement joins TRBV7-9 to TRBJ1-5; D call uncertain. V shed 1 base and J shed 0 bases, with 7 bases lying between them. The CDR3 is made up of 15 amino acids. Per germline, CDR1 SEHNR and CDR2 FQNEAQ (reference sequence). In DNA, the CDR3 is TGTGCCAGCAGCTTAGGAGTGGTTAGCAATCAGCCCCAGCATTTT. Its protein product is CASSLGVVSNQPQHF.

The chain combines TRBV19 with TRBJ1-2; D possibly corresponds to TRBD1 (5 bases). Trimming took off 7 bases at V and 3 bases at J, with 21 bases between the two ends. The CDR3 extends over 16 amino acids. CDR1 is LNHDA, CDR2 SQIVND, per germline (reference sequence). The DNA of the CDR3 is TGTGCCAGTACCAAATCGACAGTGGAGGGTCACTATGGCTACACCTTC. Translation gives CASTKSTVEGHYGYTF.

The chain joins TRBV2 to TRBJ1-4; 7 bases agree with TRBD1. There are 12 residues in the CDR3. Looked up from germline, CDR1 is SNHLY and CDR2 is FYNNEI. V lost 6 bases to trimming and J lost 7 bases; unmatched junction nucleotides: 2. CDR3 coding DNA: TGTGCCAGCAGCGGACAGGTTGAAAAACTGTTTTTT. Translated, it gives CASSGQVEKLFF.

The chain joins TRBV5-1 to TRBJ2-7, with TRBD1 matching 7 bases. This CDR3 comprises 15 residues. Germline loops: CDR1 SGHRS, CDR2 YFSETQ. V lost 4 bases to trimming and J lost 4 bases; unmatched junction nucleotides: 11. DNA for the CDR3: TGCGCCAGCAGCACTCTGCCGGGACAGAGATACGAGCAGTACTTC. It encodes CASSTLPGQRYEQYF.

The chain is built from TRBV25-1 and TRBJ1-1; D is perhaps TRBD1 (6 bases). The CDR3 is 14 residues long. Germline V gives CDR1 MGHDK, CDR2 SYGVNS. Deletions cut 7 bases from V and 1 base from J, with 13 bases between. CDR3 DNA: TGTGCCAGCATTTCAACAGGGTGGAACACTGAAGCTTTCTTT. This codes for CASISTGWNTEAFF.

This rearrangement joins TRBV15 to TRBJ2-1; possibly TRBD1 for D (6 bases). CDR1 is LNHNV, CDR2 YYDKDF, per germline (reference sequence). V was pared by 1 base and J by 6 bases, with 13 bases between. The CDR3 totals 15 residues. The CDR3 region is CATSRGGSGANEQFF. In nucleotides, the CDR3 is TGTGCCACCAGCAGAGGGGGCTCAGGGGCCAATGAGCAGTTCTTC.

The table lists this clone with a count of one. The genes are TRBV7-9 and TRBJ1-3; D not certain. Trimming shortened V by 0 bases and J by 0 bases, and 15 bases separated the two germline ends. This CDR3 spans 18 amino acids. Looked up from germline, CDR1 is SEHNR and CDR2 is FQNEAQ (reference sequence). The CDR3 sequence is CASSLALAGLYSGNTIYF. As DNA, the CDR3 is TGTGCCAGCAGCTTAGCGCTTGCAGGACTTTACTCTGGAAACACCATATATTTT.

This clone was observed a handful of times. The V call is TRBV5-1, the J call TRBJ2-2; TRBD1 might be the D (5 bases). Germline V CDR1 and CDR2: SGHRS, YFSETQ. This CDR3 comprises 13 residues. V was clipped by 4 bases and J by 1 base, with 5 bases between them. CDR3 DNA sequence: TGCGCCAGCAGCCAGGGGAACACCGGGGAGCTGTTTTTT. Protein product: CASSQGNTGELFF. The complete variable domain, with remaining parts taken from reference TRBV5-1 and TRBJ2-2, reads KAGVTQTPRYLIKTRGQQVTLSCSPISGHRSVSWYQQTPGQGLQFLFEYFSETQRNKGNFPGRFSGRQFSNSRSEMNVSTLELGDSALYLCASSQGNTGELFFGEGSRLTVL.

The chain employs TRBV10-3 and TRBJ2-7; perhaps TRBD1 as D (6 bases). This CDR3 contains 13 residues. Per germline, CDR1 ENHRY and CDR2 SYGVKD. Trimming removed 11 bases from V and 3 bases from J, with 17 bases in between. The CDR3 loop reads CAAAQGQNYEQYF. DNA for the CDR3: TGTGCCGCAGCCCAAGGACAGAACTACGAGCAGTACTTC.

This clone has just a few counts. The gene calls are TRBV19 and TRBJ1-1, with 8 bases matching TRBD1. Germline CDR1 and CDR2: LNHDA and SQIVND (reference sequence). V dropped 6 bases and J dropped 4; count of bases not matched to a gene: 13. CDR3 length: 16 amino acids. The CDR3 region is CASSTGQGVGSTEAFF. CDR3 DNA: TGTGCCAGTAGCACCGGACAGGGCGTGGGGAGCACTGAAGCTTTCTTT.

The chain links TRBV2 to TRBJ2-5, with TRBD2 matching 11 bases. Germline loops: CDR1 SNHLY, CDR2 FYNNEI. V lost 1 base and J lost 5; bases outside the gene matches: 9. The CDR3 sequence is 17 residues long. This CDR3 reads CASSEGYSGGAAETQYF. The DNA for the CDR3 is TGTGCCAGCAGTGAAGGGTATAGCGGGGGGGCCGCGGAGACCCAGTACTTC.

The chain recombines TRBV18 with TRBJ1-3; no clear D gene. This CDR3 is 16 amino acids long. V lost 0 bases and J 0 bases, leaving 9 bases between the germline ends. The germline V gene encodes CDR1 KGHSH and CDR2 LQKENI. The CDR3 DNA is TGTGCCAGCTCACCACCGGTGGGCATCTCTGGAAACACCATATATTTT. Its protein is CASSPPVGISGNTIYF.